These T cell receptor beta chains were read from a single sample in a study of T cell repertoires in cytomegalovirus infection. Each CDR3 protein is one row after TCRdb ran MiXCR on the reads. Among around 300,000 distinct CDR3 sequences listed, about 20% were seen once. The antigens of these receptors remain unknown. Specimen: cultured PBMCs, collected from culture after CMV antigen stimulation. The receptors were gathered from a human donor in good health (CMV status not recorded). Some clones in this sample may be carry-over from other donors' samples. Both conserved end residues are part of each CDR3. D genes are given only for firm matches. The size of a clone is reported for some rows only, either as once, few or many, or as a class for expanded clones.

j_call: TRBJ1-1
v_call: TRBV6-6
d_call: TRBD1
clone_size: few
cdr3_nt: TGTGCCAGCAGTCTGGACAGGGGGCAGTTTGCTGAAGCTTTCTTT
cdr3_aa: CASSLDRGQFAEAFF

j_call: TRBJ1-2
v_call: TRBV20-1
d_call: .
clone_size: .
cdr3_nt: TGCAGTGCCGGGACCGAAGCAGGTTCTATACCTGGGGTCTATGGCTACACCTTC
cdr3_aa: CSAGTEAGSIPGVYGYTF

j_call: TRBJ2-7
v_call: TRBV15
d_call: .
clone_size: .
cdr3_nt: TGTGCCACCAGCAGAGCCGGGGGTCCCCCCTACGAGCAGTACTTC
cdr3_aa: CATSRAGGPPYEQYF

j_call: TRBJ2-1
v_call: TRBV7-2
d_call: .
clone_size: many
cdr3_nt: TGTGCCAGCAGCCCCAGAGTGGGCAGCGAACCTTACAATGAGCAGTTCTTC
cdr3_aa: CASSPRVGSEPYNEQFF

j_call: TRBJ1-1
v_call: TRBV7-6
d_call: .
clone_size: many
cdr3_nt: TGTGCCAGCAGGCTCGTCGGGGGGAACACTGAAGCTTTCTTT
cdr3_aa: CASRLVGGNTEAFF

j_call: TRBJ2-1
v_call: TRBV10-3
d_call: TRBD2
clone_size: many
cdr3_nt: TGTGCCACCTTAGCGGGAGCGGCTAATGAGCAGTTCTTC
cdr3_aa: CATLAGAANEQFF

j_call: TRBJ2-3
v_call: TRBV12-3/TRBV12-4
d_call: TRBD2
clone_size: .
cdr3_nt: TGTGCCAGCAGCCCCCTTGCCGGGAGGGCGGATACGCAGTATTTT
cdr3_aa: CASSPLAGRADTQYF

j_call: TRBJ1-2
v_call: TRBV12-3/TRBV12-4
d_call: .
clone_size: few
cdr3_nt: TGTGCGGTAGTAGCTAACTATGGCTACACCTTC
cdr3_aa: CAVVANYGYTF

j_call: TRBJ2-3
v_call: TRBV28
d_call: TRBD2
clone_size: .
cdr3_nt: TGTGCCAGCAGACACCGGGGGGGGGATACGCAGTATTTT
cdr3_aa: CASRHRGGDTQYF

j_call: TRBJ1-2
v_call: TRBV7-9
d_call: .
clone_size: .
cdr3_nt: TGTGCCAGCAGCCAAGAGGGGGACTGGGGCTACACCTTC
cdr3_aa: CASSQEGDWGYTF

j_call: TRBJ2-3
v_call: TRBV6-6
d_call: TRBD2
clone_size: .
cdr3_nt: TGTGCCAGCAGTTCGGGACTAGCGGGAATCTCAGATACGCAGTATTTT
cdr3_aa: CASSSGLAGISDTQYF

j_call: TRBJ2-4
v_call: TRBV7-2
d_call: .
clone_size: many
cdr3_nt: TGTGCCAGCAGTCTGGGGAGCTCTAAAAACATTCAGTACTTC
cdr3_aa: CASSLGSSKNIQYF

j_call: TRBJ2-1
v_call: TRBV11-2
d_call: .
clone_size: many
cdr3_nt: TGTGCCAGCAGCTCCGCCGGGACTGCAGGCTCCTACAATGAGCAGTTCTTC
cdr3_aa: CASSSAGTAGSYNEQFF

j_call: TRBJ1-4
v_call: TRBV6-1
d_call: .
clone_size: few
cdr3_nt: TGTGCCAGCAAGATATTTGGGCCGTCGAATGAAAAACTGTTTTTT
cdr3_aa: CASKIFGPSNEKLFF

j_call: TRBJ2-3
v_call: TRBV7-9
d_call: TRBD1
clone_size: many
cdr3_nt: TGTGCCAGCAGCTTAGGGACAGGGAGATTTGATACGCAGTATTTT
cdr3_aa: CASSLGTGRFDTQYF

j_call: TRBJ2-3
v_call: TRBV15
d_call: TRBD2
clone_size: .
cdr3_nt: TGTGCCACCAGCAGCCCACTAGCGGGGTTCACAGATACGCAGTATTTT
cdr3_aa: CATSSPLAGFTDTQYF

j_call: TRBJ2-3
v_call: TRBV4-1
d_call: .
clone_size: .
cdr3_nt: TGCGCCAGCAGCCAAGCTCCGGCAGGACGCACAGATACGCAGTATTTT
cdr3_aa: CASSQAPAGRTDTQYF

j_call: TRBJ1-4
v_call: TRBV7-2
d_call: .
clone_size: .
cdr3_nt: TGTGCCAGCAGCCGAAGAACAACTAATGAAAAACTGTTTTTT
cdr3_aa: CASSRRTTNEKLFF

j_call: TRBJ1-2
v_call: TRBV7-8
d_call: TRBD1
clone_size: many
cdr3_nt: TGTGCCAGCAGCACCCAAAGACAGGGGAGGTACTATGGCTACACCTTC
cdr3_aa: CASSTQRQGRYYGYTF

j_call: TRBJ1-2
v_call: TRBV4-2
d_call: TRBD1
clone_size: few
cdr3_nt: TGTGCCAGCAGCCAAGGTTCAGGGGGAAACTATGGCTACACCTTC
cdr3_aa: CASSQGSGGNYGYTF

j_call: TRBJ2-1
v_call: TRBV12-3/TRBV12-4
d_call: TRBD2
clone_size: many
cdr3_nt: TGTGCCAGCAGTCCCTCCAGACTAGCGGGAGAGCATGAGCAGTTCTTC
cdr3_aa: CASSPSRLAGEHEQFF

j_call: TRBJ2-3
v_call: TRBV7-3
d_call: .
clone_size: few
cdr3_nt: TGTGCCAGCAGCCCGGACAGTTCTAGCACAGATACGCAGTATTTT
cdr3_aa: CASSPDSSSTDTQYF

j_call: TRBJ2-1
v_call: TRBV5-1
d_call: TRBD2
clone_size: few
cdr3_nt: TGCGCCAGCAGCTTTGCAGCGGGGGGTTCTGAGCAGTTCTTC
cdr3_aa: CASSFAAGGSEQFF

j_call: TRBJ2-1
v_call: TRBV6-5
d_call: .
clone_size: many
cdr3_nt: TGTGCCAGCAGTTACAGGGGTAGCTCCTACAATGAGCAGTTCTTC
cdr3_aa: CASSYRGSSYNEQFF

j_call: TRBJ2-2
v_call: TRBV29-1
d_call: .
clone_size: .
cdr3_nt: TGCAGCGTTGCGGAGGTTGCCGGGGAGCTGTTTTTT
cdr3_aa: CSVAEVAGELFF

j_call: TRBJ1-2
v_call: TRBV15
d_call: TRBD1
clone_size: few
cdr3_nt: TGTGCCACCAGCGGACTGAGGGACAGCGCCTATGGCTACACCTTC
cdr3_aa: CATSGLRDSAYGYTF

j_call: TRBJ1-3
v_call: TRBV7-2
d_call: .
clone_size: many
cdr3_nt: TGTGCCAGCAGCTTGAACATGGGAGGAAACACCATATATTTT
cdr3_aa: CASSLNMGGNTIYF

j_call: TRBJ2-1
v_call: TRBV28
d_call: .
clone_size: few
cdr3_nt: TGTGCCAGCAGCCCTCACGGGGGGCCTTCGGAGTTCTTC
cdr3_aa: CASSPHGGPSEFF

j_call: TRBJ2-5
v_call: TRBV24-1
d_call: TRBD2
clone_size: few
cdr3_nt: TGTGCCACCAGTGATTTCGGGAGGCGTCTAGCGGGCCAAGAGACCCAGTACTTC
cdr3_aa: CATSDFGRRLAGQETQYF

j_call: TRBJ1-2
v_call: TRBV6-1
d_call: TRBD1
clone_size: many
cdr3_nt: TGTGCCAGCAACAAGCCGGGACAGGGGGCGAGGGGCTACACCTTC
cdr3_aa: CASNKPGQGARGYTF

j_call: TRBJ1-5
v_call: TRBV5-4
d_call: TRBD1
clone_size: .
cdr3_nt: TGTGCCAGCAGTCTTACAGGGGAAGGCAATCAGCCCCAGCATTTT
cdr3_aa: CASSLTGEGNQPQHF

j_call: TRBJ2-1
v_call: TRBV11-2
d_call: .
clone_size: many
cdr3_nt: TGTGCCAGCAGCTTACGCGCTAGCGACAATGAGCAGTTCTTC
cdr3_aa: CASSLRASDNEQFF

j_call: TRBJ1-1
v_call: TRBV5-1
d_call: .
clone_size: .
cdr3_nt: TGCGCCAGCAGCGCTTACAGGGAACGGGACACTGAAGCTTTCTTT
cdr3_aa: CASSAYRERDTEAFF

j_call: TRBJ2-7
v_call: TRBV6-2/TRBV6-3
d_call: .
clone_size: few
cdr3_nt: TGTGCCGTAAGGCGGGGACTCTCCTACGAGCAGTACTTC
cdr3_aa: CAVRRGLSYEQYF

j_call: TRBJ2-1
v_call: TRBV11-2
d_call: .
clone_size: .
cdr3_nt: TGTGCCAGCAGCGGGGGGTCGGGGTTCTCCTACAATGAGCAGTTCTTC
cdr3_aa: CASSGGSGFSYNEQFF

j_call: TRBJ2-5
v_call: TRBV12-3/TRBV12-4
d_call: .
clone_size: few
cdr3_nt: TGTGCCAGCAGCGGGACGGAACAAGAGACCCAGTACTTC
cdr3_aa: CASSGTEQETQYF

j_call: TRBJ1-5
v_call: TRBV7-2
d_call: .
clone_size: .
cdr3_nt: TGTGCCAGCACCAGCCCAGGGTTTGGACAGCCCCAGCATTTT
cdr3_aa: CASTSPGFGQPQHF

j_call: TRBJ1-2
v_call: TRBV18
d_call: TRBD1
clone_size: .
cdr3_nt: TGTGCCAGCTCACCAGGACAGGTGGCGAACTATGGCTACACCTTC
cdr3_aa: CASSPGQVANYGYTF

j_call: TRBJ2-5
v_call: TRBV6-2/TRBV6-3
d_call: TRBD2
clone_size: few
cdr3_nt: TGTGCCAGCAGTCGCATCCTAGATCTAGCGGGGGAAGAGACCCAGTACTTC
cdr3_aa: CASSRILDLAGEETQYF

j_call: TRBJ2-2
v_call: TRBV28
d_call: .
clone_size: few
cdr3_nt: TGTGCCAGCAGTTTATTTTGGCAACTCAACACCGGGGAGCTGTTTTTT
cdr3_aa: CASSLFWQLNTGELFF

j_call: TRBJ1-4
v_call: TRBV15
d_call: TRBD1
clone_size: few
cdr3_nt: TGTGCCACCAGTCCTGGACAGGGAGGTAATGAAAAACTGTTTTTT
cdr3_aa: CATSPGQGGNEKLFF

j_call: TRBJ1-1
v_call: TRBV9
d_call: .
clone_size: few
cdr3_nt: TGTGCCAGCAGCGTAGGACCAAACAGGGAGAACACTGAAGCTTTCTTT
cdr3_aa: CASSVGPNRENTEAFF

j_call: TRBJ2-1
v_call: TRBV20-1
d_call: .
clone_size: many
cdr3_nt: TGCAGTGCTAGAGTACCCAATGAGCAGTTCTTC
cdr3_aa: CSARVPNEQFF

j_call: TRBJ2-7
v_call: TRBV7-2
d_call: .
clone_size: few
cdr3_nt: TGTGCCAGCAGCCTATACATCCTTTGGGCCTCCTACGAGCAGTACTTC
cdr3_aa: CASSLYILWASYEQYF

j_call: TRBJ2-3
v_call: TRBV2
d_call: TRBD2
clone_size: .
cdr3_nt: TGTGCCAGCAGTTCGCTAGCGGGAACGAAGTATTTT
cdr3_aa: CASSSLAGTKYF

j_call: TRBJ1-1
v_call: TRBV7-8
d_call: .
clone_size: many
cdr3_nt: TGTGCCAGCAGTTTCAGCGGGGAAGCTTTCTTT
cdr3_aa: CASSFSGEAFF

j_call: TRBJ1-1
v_call: TRBV11-3
d_call: .
clone_size: few
cdr3_nt: TGTGCCAGCGACCTCGGCGGCGGACGATCAGCTTTCTTT
cdr3_aa: CASDLGGGRSAFF

j_call: TRBJ1-6
v_call: TRBV7-2
d_call: .
clone_size: .
cdr3_nt: TGTGCCGGCAGCTTAGACAGGAGAGCTTATGGGGCCCTCCACTTT
cdr3_aa: CAGSLDRRAYGALHF

j_call: TRBJ2-1
v_call: TRBV7-9
d_call: .
clone_size: many
cdr3_nt: TGTGCCAGCAGCTTGGGGTTTGGTAATGAGCAGTTCTTC
cdr3_aa: CASSLGFGNEQFF

j_call: TRBJ2-1
v_call: TRBV6-2/TRBV6-3
d_call: TRBD2
clone_size: .
cdr3_nt: TGTGCCAGCAGCCGTATAGCGGGAGCGGGGTACAATGAGCAGTTCTTC
cdr3_aa: CASSRIAGAGYNEQFF

j_call: TRBJ1-1
v_call: TRBV6-1
d_call: .
clone_size: many
cdr3_nt: TGTGCCATCCGCCTAGGCAGGGCGAACACTGAAGCTTTCTTT
cdr3_aa: CAIRLGRANTEAFF

j_call: TRBJ2-5
v_call: TRBV4-1
d_call: TRBD2
clone_size: many
cdr3_nt: TGCGCCAGCAGCCTTACGGGACTAGCGTCGGAGACCCAGTACTTC
cdr3_aa: CASSLTGLASETQYF

j_call: TRBJ1-2
v_call: TRBV10-3
d_call: .
clone_size: .
cdr3_nt: TGTGCCATCAGTGAGGCAGGGGCGGTTAGAGGCTACACCTTC
cdr3_aa: CAISEAGAVRGYTF